One and the same sample provided the 3 T cell receptor beta chains below, sequenced in a study of beta chain features in type 1 diabetes. Expressed TCRB transcripts got sequenced, as all isolated RNA was reverse transcribed. Method: immunoSEQ multiplex PCR; TCRdb's copy keeps in-frame clones and lacks some. The sample contains about 180,000 clones, approximately 8.1% of which appear only once. For these TCRs, the target antigens are not known. Study-level points and caveats: Significant though moderate, a shortening of TCRB CDR3s appeared in all four CD4+ subsets of Type 1 diabetes patients.

Sequencing used central memory CD4+ T cells from blood. The receptors come from a young man with type 1 diabetes.

The chain couples TRBV5-1 to TRBJ2-3, with 7 bases fitting TRBD2. The length of the CDR3 is 14 residues. Per the germline V gene, CDR1 is SGHRS and CDR2 is YFSETQ. The ends lost 7 bases at V and 0 bases at J; junction bases unmatched: 5. CDR3 loop: CASVRGGSTDTQYF. DNA for the CDR3: TGCGCCAGCGTAAGGGGAGGGAGCACAGATACGCAGTATTTT.

The sample holds a few counts of this clone. The chain couples TRBV18 to TRBJ2-2; a possible D gene is TRBD2 (5 bases). This CDR3 has 14 amino acids. CDR1 is KGHSH, CDR2 LQKENI, per germline. The germline V and J ends were trimmed by 6 bases and 6 bases, with 14 bases remaining between them. CDR3 in DNA: TGTGCCAGCTCCCCCCCGGGGAATGCCGGGGAGCTGTTTTTT. Residues: CASSPPGNAGELFF. The whole variable domain, filled in from reference TRBV18 and TRBJ2-2, reads NAGVMQNPRHLVRRRGQEARLRCSPMKGHSHVYWYRQLPEEGLKFMVYLQKENIIDESGMPKERFSAEFPKEGPSILRIQQVVRGDSAAYFCASSPPGNAGELFFGEGSRLTVL.

This clone came up a few times. The chain employs TRBV7-9 and TRBJ2-4; TRBD1 aligns across 8 bases. CDR1 is SEHNR, CDR2 FQNEAQ, per germline (reference sequence). V lost 1 base, J lost 1 base, and 12 bases stayed unmatched. The CDR3 is 19 residues long. CDR3 nucleotide sequence: TGTGCCAGCAGCTTAGGGGGATCCCAGGGGGCAATGGCCAAAAACATTCAGTACTTC. Its translation: CASSLGGSQGAMAKNIQYF.